This is a list of T cell receptor beta chains from one sample in a study of shared T cell receptors in the human thymus. Sequencing used immunoSEQ multiplex PCR; TCRdb keeps in-frame clones, though not all of them. The table records hundreds of thousands of clones, around 89% of them present only once. The same specimen was also included in a second study, on human thymus T cells.

The source material was thymocytes. These receptors all come from a boy under three years old with a congenital heart defect. CDR3s include the opening cysteine and the closing phenylalanine or tryptophan. The order of the fields is D gene, clone size, J gene, V gene, CDR3 protein, CDR3 DNA. A D gene is named only where the DNA matches it firmly. Clone size is stated in some rows and not others, as once, few, many or a class when expanded.

d_call: TRBD1
clone_size: .
j_call: TRBJ1-2
v_call: TRBV10-2
cdr3_aa: CASSESAGGDYGYTF
cdr3_nt: TGCGCCAGCAGTGAGTCTGCAGGGGGAGACTATGGCTACACCTTC

d_call: .
clone_size: .
j_call: TRBJ2-1
v_call: TRBV7-9
cdr3_aa: CASSYPFWDWGEQFF
cdr3_nt: TGTGCCAGCAGCTACCCCTTTTGGGACTGGGGTGAGCAGTTCTTC

d_call: .
clone_size: .
j_call: TRBJ2-7
v_call: TRBV6-5
cdr3_aa: CASSYTSSYEQYF
cdr3_nt: TGTGCCAGCAGTTACACTTCGTCCTACGAGCAGTACTTC

d_call: TRBD2
clone_size: .
j_call: TRBJ2-5
v_call: TRBV4-2
cdr3_aa: CASSQARRQGVGLAGPQETQYF
cdr3_nt: TGTGCCAGCAGCCAAGCCCGTAGACAGGGGGTAGGACTAGCGGGACCCCAAGAGACCCAGTACTTC

d_call: .
clone_size: .
j_call: TRBJ2-7
v_call: TRBV29-1
cdr3_aa: CSVEVGRDEQYF
cdr3_nt: TGCAGCGTTGAAGTGGGGCGCGACGAGCAGTACTTC

d_call: TRBD2
clone_size: .
j_call: TRBJ2-2
v_call: TRBV9
cdr3_aa: CASSVEGLAWAGELFF
cdr3_nt: TGTGCCAGCAGCGTAGAGGGACTAGCCTGGGCCGGGGAGCTGTTTTTT

d_call: .
clone_size: .
j_call: TRBJ2-1
v_call: TRBV4-3
cdr3_aa: CASSQGGQGRAYNEQFF
cdr3_nt: TGCGCCAGCAGCCAAGGGGGGCAGGGGAGGGCCTACAATGAGCAGTTCTTC

d_call: TRBD2
clone_size: .
j_call: TRBJ2-7
v_call: TRBV6-5
cdr3_aa: CASTLGTSGYEQYF
cdr3_nt: TGTGCCAGCACACTGGGGACTAGCGGCTACGAGCAGTACTTC

d_call: .
clone_size: .
j_call: TRBJ2-7
v_call: TRBV29-1
cdr3_aa: CSVEDHYEQYF
cdr3_nt: TGCAGCGTTGAAGATCACTACGAGCAGTACTTC

d_call: .
clone_size: .
j_call: TRBJ2-2
v_call: TRBV5-6
cdr3_aa: CASSRIDSPWATGELFF
cdr3_nt: TGTGCCAGCAGCCGGATCGACAGCCCTTGGGCCACCGGGGAGCTGTTTTTT

d_call: .
clone_size: .
j_call: TRBJ2-1
v_call: TRBV4-3
cdr3_aa: CASSQGGGAYNEQFF
cdr3_nt: TGCGCCAGCAGCCAAGGCGGAGGGGCCTACAATGAGCAGTTCTTC

d_call: .
clone_size: few
j_call: TRBJ2-7
v_call: TRBV7-9
cdr3_aa: CASSPRRPSHEQYF
cdr3_nt: TGTGCCAGCAGCCCGCGGCGGCCCAGCCACGAGCAGTACTTC

d_call: TRBD2
clone_size: .
j_call: TRBJ2-3
v_call: TRBV14
cdr3_aa: CASSQDLETSRTDTQYF
cdr3_nt: TGTGCCAGCAGCCAAGATCTCGAGACTAGCCGCACAGATACGCAGTATTTT

d_call: .
clone_size: .
j_call: TRBJ2-7
v_call: TRBV6-5
cdr3_aa: CASSPGSSYEQYF
cdr3_nt: TGTGCCAGCAGTCCAGGGTCCTCCTACGAGCAGTACTTC

d_call: TRBD1
clone_size: .
j_call: TRBJ1-2
v_call: TRBV9
cdr3_aa: CASSGGGQGYGYTF
cdr3_nt: TGTGCCAGCAGCGGGGGGGGACAGGGCTATGGCTACACCTTC

d_call: .
clone_size: .
j_call: TRBJ1-5
v_call: TRBV11-2
cdr3_aa: CASIHRGAADSNQPQHF
cdr3_nt: TGTGCCAGCATCCACCGGGGGGCAGCTGATAGCAATCAGCCCCAGCATTTT

d_call: TRBD2
clone_size: .
j_call: TRBJ2-7
v_call: TRBV13
cdr3_aa: CASSARGAYEQYF
cdr3_nt: TGTGCCAGCAGCGCCCGGGGGGCCTACGAGCAGTACTTC

d_call: .
clone_size: .
j_call: TRBJ2-5
v_call: TRBV5-6
cdr3_aa: CASSGPRQAETQYF
cdr3_nt: TGTGCCAGCAGCGGACCTAGACAGGCTGAGACCCAGTACTTC

d_call: TRBD2
clone_size: .
j_call: TRBJ2-7
v_call: TRBV5-4
cdr3_aa: CASSLGTSGRAGEQYF
cdr3_nt: TGTGCCAGCAGCCTCGGGACTAGCGGGAGGGCCGGGGAGCAGTACTTC

d_call: .
clone_size: once
j_call: TRBJ2-7
v_call: TRBV5-1
cdr3_aa: CASSLGHGTSTYEQYF
cdr3_nt: TGCGCCAGCAGCTTGGGGCACGGGACAAGCACCTACGAGCAGTACTTC

d_call: .
clone_size: .
j_call: TRBJ2-3
v_call: TRBV6-6
cdr3_aa: CASSYRGRGSTDTQYF
cdr3_nt: TGTGCCAGCAGTTATAGGGGGCGGGGTAGCACAGATACGCAGTATTTT

d_call: .
clone_size: .
j_call: TRBJ2-2
v_call: TRBV23-1
cdr3_aa: CASGIQTSPDTGELFF
cdr3_nt: TGCGCCAGCGGAATCCAGACTAGTCCAGACACCGGGGAGCTGTTTTTT

d_call: TRBD2
clone_size: .
j_call: TRBJ2-1
v_call: TRBV14
cdr3_aa: CASSHGTSGRYEQFF
cdr3_nt: TGTGCCAGCAGCCACGGGACTAGCGGTCGGTATGAGCAGTTCTTC

d_call: TRBD2
clone_size: .
j_call: TRBJ2-1
v_call: TRBV5-1
cdr3_aa: CASSLGLARYNEQFF
cdr3_nt: TGCGCCAGCAGCTTGGGACTAGCTCGCTACAATGAGCAGTTCTTC

d_call: .
clone_size: .
j_call: TRBJ1-1
v_call: TRBV19
cdr3_aa: CASSMREAYTEAFF
cdr3_nt: TGTGCCAGTAGTATGAGGGAAGCCTACACTGAAGCTTTCTTT

d_call: .
clone_size: .
j_call: TRBJ1-1
v_call: TRBV28
cdr3_aa: CASSFPLLNTEAFF
cdr3_nt: TGTGCCAGCAGTTTTCCCTTACTTAACACTGAAGCTTTCTTT

d_call: .
clone_size: .
j_call: TRBJ2-7
v_call: TRBV27
cdr3_aa: CASKIRQVDYEQYF
cdr3_nt: TGTGCCAGCAAAATCAGGCAGGTCGACTACGAGCAGTACTTC

d_call: .
clone_size: .
j_call: TRBJ2-6
v_call: TRBV7-2
cdr3_aa: CASSLALDKPPVSSGANVLTF
cdr3_nt: TGTGCCAGCAGCTTAGCATTGGACAAGCCCCCCGTAAGCTCTGGGGCCAACGTCCTGACTTTC

d_call: TRBD2
clone_size: .
j_call: TRBJ2-3
v_call: TRBV14
cdr3_aa: CASSRKVAGGDTQYF
cdr3_nt: TGTGCCAGCAGCCGGAAGGTAGCGGGAGGAGATACGCAGTATTTT

d_call: TRBD1
clone_size: .
j_call: TRBJ1-4
v_call: TRBV30
cdr3_aa: CAWTEVQGPTNEKLFF
cdr3_nt: TGTGCCTGGACGGAAGTACAGGGGCCAACTAATGAAAAACTGTTTTTT

d_call: TRBD2
clone_size: .
j_call: TRBJ2-7
v_call: TRBV5-6
cdr3_aa: CASSLEASGRSYEQYF
cdr3_nt: TGTGCCAGCAGCTTGGAGGCTAGCGGGAGGAGCTACGAGCAGTACTTC

d_call: TRBD1
clone_size: .
j_call: TRBJ1-2
v_call: TRBV6-5
cdr3_aa: CASSYDRDSDNYGYTF
cdr3_nt: TGTGCCAGCAGTTACGACCGGGACAGCGATAACTATGGCTACACCTTC

d_call: TRBD2
clone_size: .
j_call: TRBJ2-1
v_call: TRBV6-1
cdr3_aa: CASNLAGGGYNEQFF
cdr3_nt: TGTGCCAGCAACCTAGCGGGAGGTGGGTACAATGAGCAGTTCTTC

d_call: .
clone_size: .
j_call: TRBJ1-3
v_call: TRBV7-2
cdr3_aa: CASSLGTTPSGNTIYF
cdr3_nt: TGTGCCAGCAGCTTAGGGACAACCCCATCTGGAAACACCATATATTTT

d_call: TRBD2
clone_size: .
j_call: TRBJ2-7
v_call: TRBV28
cdr3_aa: CASTPTETSGVEQYF
cdr3_nt: TGTGCCAGCACCCCCACAGAGACTAGCGGAGTGGAGCAGTACTTC

d_call: TRBD1
clone_size: .
j_call: TRBJ2-3
v_call: TRBV29-1
cdr3_aa: CSARTGGAGDTQYF
cdr3_nt: TGCAGCGCAAGGACAGGGGGGGCTGGAGATACGCAGTATTTT

d_call: .
clone_size: .
j_call: TRBJ2-1
v_call: TRBV4-3
cdr3_aa: CASSQGFARRRGDAWTEQFF
cdr3_nt: TGCGCCAGCAGCCAAGGCTTTGCCAGGCGGCGCGGGGACGCCTGGACTGAGCAGTTCTTC

d_call: TRBD2
clone_size: .
j_call: TRBJ2-1
v_call: TRBV7-9
cdr3_aa: CASSTKLGTSGRAYEQFF
cdr3_nt: TGTGCCAGCAGCACAAAGCTCGGGACTAGCGGGAGGGCCTATGAGCAGTTCTTC

d_call: .
clone_size: .
j_call: TRBJ1-2
v_call: TRBV13
cdr3_aa: CASSLIPPRYGYTF
cdr3_nt: TGTGCCAGCAGCCTAATACCCCCCCGCTATGGCTACACCTTC

d_call: TRBD1
clone_size: .
j_call: TRBJ2-2
v_call: TRBV12-5
cdr3_aa: CASGHSRDRGNTGELFF
cdr3_nt: TGTGCTAGTGGCCACTCTCGGGACAGGGGTAACACCGGGGAGCTGTTTTTT

d_call: TRBD1
clone_size: .
j_call: TRBJ2-7
v_call: TRBV10-3
cdr3_aa: CAISGSGTASYEQYF
cdr3_nt: TGTGCCATCAGTGGCTCTGGGACAGCCTCCTACGAGCAGTACTTC

d_call: .
clone_size: .
j_call: TRBJ1-1
v_call: TRBV5-4
cdr3_aa: CASSLSPPFYTEAFF
cdr3_nt: TGTGCCAGCAGCTTGTCCCCCCCGTTTTACACTGAAGCTTTCTTT

d_call: .
clone_size: .
j_call: TRBJ1-2
v_call: TRBV30
cdr3_aa: CAWSRTGHYGYTF
cdr3_nt: TGTGCCTGGAGTCGTACAGGGCACTATGGCTACACCTTC

d_call: .
clone_size: .
j_call: TRBJ1-3
v_call: TRBV5-1
cdr3_aa: CASSETVPSSGNTIYF
cdr3_nt: TGCGCCAGCAGCGAAACAGTCCCGAGCTCTGGAAACACCATATATTTT

d_call: TRBD2
clone_size: .
j_call: TRBJ2-3
v_call: TRBV5-4
cdr3_aa: CASSLAGGDTQYF
cdr3_nt: TGTGCCAGCAGCCTAGCGGGGGGAGATACGCAGTATTTT

d_call: TRBD2
clone_size: once
j_call: TRBJ2-1
v_call: TRBV6-1
cdr3_aa: CASSEPGLAGGLSYNEQFF
cdr3_nt: TGTGCCAGCAGTGAACCCGGACTAGCGGGAGGACTATCCTACAATGAGCAGTTCTTC

d_call: .
clone_size: .
j_call: TRBJ2-7
v_call: TRBV20-1
cdr3_aa: CSAGEDYEQYF
cdr3_nt: TGCAGTGCCGGAGAAGACTACGAGCAGTACTTC

d_call: .
clone_size: .
j_call: TRBJ1-2
v_call: TRBV29-1
cdr3_aa: CSVWSGTGYTF
cdr3_nt: TGCAGCGTTTGGTCAGGGACAGGCTACACCTTC

d_call: TRBD2
clone_size: .
j_call: TRBJ2-1
v_call: TRBV25-1
cdr3_aa: CASSELAGVGTYNEQFF
cdr3_nt: TGTGCCAGCAGTGAACTAGCGGGAGTAGGGACCTACAATGAGCAGTTCTTC

d_call: .
clone_size: .
j_call: TRBJ2-1
v_call: TRBV5-1
cdr3_aa: CASSLEGAAYNEQFF
cdr3_nt: TGCGCCAGCAGCTTGGAGGGAGCTGCCTACAATGAGCAGTTCTTC

d_call: TRBD2
clone_size: .
j_call: TRBJ2-3
v_call: TRBV2
cdr3_aa: CASSETSGTSDKDTQYF
cdr3_nt: TGTGCCAGCAGTGAAACGTCCGGGACTAGTGATAAAGATACGCAGTATTTT

d_call: .
clone_size: .
j_call: TRBJ1-4
v_call: TRBV11-2
cdr3_aa: CASSPSGQGGEKLFF
cdr3_nt: TGTGCCAGCAGCCCCTCGGGGCAGGGAGGGGAAAAACTGTTTTTT

d_call: .
clone_size: .
j_call: TRBJ2-4
v_call: TRBV7-9
cdr3_aa: CASSWTDAKNIQYF
cdr3_nt: TGTGCCAGCAGCTGGACAGACGCCAAAAACATTCAGTACTTC

d_call: .
clone_size: .
j_call: TRBJ2-5
v_call: TRBV29-1
cdr3_aa: CSVEIIQETQYF
cdr3_nt: TGCAGCGTTGAAATCATCCAAGAGACCCAGTACTTC

d_call: .
clone_size: .
j_call: TRBJ2-7
v_call: TRBV20-1
cdr3_aa: CSAAGSHEQYF
cdr3_nt: TGCAGTGCGGCGGGATCCCACGAGCAGTACTTC